This TCR beta chain appears in the sequencing data of a study of shared clonotypes between healthy human individuals. Background on the study: Donor ages ranged 18 to 49 years: a couple of women, a few men. General study findings and limits: It was only blood that was sampled, and tissue repertoires likely differ.

Concerning this clone itself: Its antigen is unknown.

Assay runs were performed at deep level. Generated by immunoSEQ multiplex PCR, the TCRdb table keeps only in-frame clones and is missing some. The table includes 400,000 to 500,000 clones, roughly 78% detected once. The CDR3 length is 11 residues. The germline V gene has CDR1 MGHDK and CDR2 SYGVNS. Trimming stripped 8 bases from V and 4 bases from J, with 9 bases between. Sequences were obtained from PBMCs. This chain joins TRBV25-1 and TRBJ2-7; D possibly corresponds to TRBD1 (5 bases). This clonotype was obtained from a middle-aged woman in good health. Some clones in this sample may be carry-over from other donors' samples. CDR3 sequence reads: CASAQGYEQYF. CDR3 bases: TGTGCCAGCGCGCAGGGTTACGAGCAGTACTTC.